These 14 T cell receptor beta chains were all obtained from the same sample, sequenced in a study of blood T cell repertoires in COVID-19. Libraries were prepared by immunoSEQ multiplex PCR; TCRdb keeps only in-frame clonotypes and omits some of them. The data contain more than 150,000 clones, roughly 80% of them singletons. Sequencing input: peripheral blood. These receptors were collected from a man aged 55 to 70 with acute or convalescent COVID-19.

The rearrangement joins TRBV14 to TRBJ1-1; tentatively, D is TRBD1 (6 bases). Germline CDR1 SGHDN, CDR2 FVKESK. The CDR3 covers 14 residues. Trimming removed 7 bases at V and 0 bases at J, with 12 bases between. The CDR3 here is CASTPGDMNTEAFF. The CDR3 nucleotides are TGTGCCAGCACGCCAGGGGACATGAACACTGAAGCTTTCTTT.

The chain uses TRBV2 and TRBJ1-6; 7 nucleotides align to TRBD1. This CDR3 contains 16 residues. J gave up 9 bases and V 5 bases, and 13 bases lay outside the gene matches. Per germline, CDR1 SNHLY and CDR2 FYNNEI. The CDR3 reads CASSPEGALGGSPLHF. The CDR3 DNA sequence: TGTGCCAGCAGTCCAGAGGGGGCCCTAGGAGGTTCACCCCTCCACTTT.

This clone was counted once. V is TRBV18 and J is TRBJ2-7; maybe TRBD1 (5 bases). V was trimmed by 1 base and J by 2 bases, leaving 12 bases between them. CDR3 length equals 15 residues. CDR1 is KGHSH and CDR2 is LQKENI in the germline V gene. CDR3 amino acids: CASSPRAGPPYEQYF. Written as DNA, the CDR3 is TGTGCCAGCTCACCACGGGCAGGGCCGCCCTACGAGCAGTACTTC.

The chain is built from TRBV19 and TRBJ1-1, with 7 positions matching TRBD1. In germline, CDR1 is LNHDA, CDR2 SQIVND (reference sequence). J lost 4 bases, V lost 5 bases, and 7 bases had no gene match. The CDR3 has 14 amino acids. For the CDR3, the DNA is TGTGCCAGTAGTCGGGAACAGGGGATCACTGAAGCTTTCTTT. Translation gives CASSREQGITEAFF.

The chain links TRBV3-1 (or the pseudogene TRBV3-2) to TRBJ2-1, with TRBD2 matching 11 bases. This CDR3 has 17 amino acids. Germline V gives CDR1 LGHDT, CDR2 YNNKEL (reference sequence). J was trimmed by 5 bases and V by 3 bases; bases with no gene match: 9. Here the CDR3 reads CASSHGRRLAGNNEQFF. The DNA of the CDR3 is TGTGCCAGCAGCCACGGAAGGCGACTAGCGGGAAACAATGAGCAGTTCTTC.

This chain links TRBV7-5 with TRBJ1-1; no check of the table's D call, TRBD1, against the DNA was made. TRBV7-5 is classified as a pseudogene. This CDR3 comprises 17 residues. The CDR3 spells CARSRTGSDSMNTEAFF. In DNA form, the CDR3 reads TGTGCCAGAAGCAGGACAGGTTCGGATAGCATGAACACTGAAGCTTTCTTT.

J is TRBJ2-7 and V is TRBV7-9; D is ambiguous. The CDR3 length is 15 residues. V dropped 5 bases and J dropped 0 bases, with 14 bases sitting between them. Germline assignment: CDR1 SEHNR and CDR2 FQNEAQ (reference sequence). CDR3 in DNA: TGTGCCAGCAGCCCCATGAGCGCGAGCTCCTACGAGCAGTACTTC. Its protein is CASSPMSASSYEQYF. Complete variable domain (other parts from reference TRBV7-9 and TRBJ2-7): DTGVSQNPRHKITKRGQNVTFRCDPISEHNRLYWYRQTLGQGPEFLTYFQNEAQLEKSRLLSDRFSAERPKGSFSTLEIQRTEQGDSAMYLCASSPMSASSYEQYFGPGTRLTVT.

The rearrangement uses TRBV10-3 and TRBJ1-1; D is undetermined. This CDR3 is built from 14 residues. The germline V and J ends were trimmed by 6 bases and 1 base, with 12 bases remaining between them. CDR1 and CDR2 from the germline V gene are ENHRY and SYGVKD. CDR3 DNA sequence: TGTGCCATCAGCACGGGTCATGGGAACACTGAAGCTTTCTTT. This translates into CAISTGHGNTEAFF.

CDR3 bases: TGTGCCAGCAGCAAAGCACGGGGGAACACCGGGGAGCTGTTTTTT. It yields the protein CASSKARGNTGELFF. The chain employs TRBV21-1 and TRBJ2-2; the table gives TRBD2 as D, unverified against the DNA. TRBV21-1 is annotated as a pseudogene. The CDR3 is 15 amino acids.

V and J are TRBV7-2 and TRBJ1-2; D remains unclear. V was trimmed by 7 bases and J by 1 base, leaving 19 bases between them. The CDR3 runs 16 residues. Germline V gene lookup returns CDR1 SGHTA and CDR2 FQGNSA. The CDR3 spells CASTPSRAQINYGYTF. For the CDR3, the DNA is TGTGCCAGCACCCCTTCGCGGGCCCAAATTAACTATGGCTACACCTTC. The variable domain in full, completed from reference TRBV7-2 and TRBJ1-2, reads GAGVSQSPSNKVTEKGKDVELRCDPISGHTALYWYRQSLGQGLEFLIYFQGNSAPDKSGLPSDRFSAERTGGSVSTLTIQRTQQEDSAVYLCASTPSRAQINYGYTFGSGTRLTVV.

This chain connects TRBV7-9 to TRBJ1-4, with 10 bases fitting TRBD1. The germline CDR1 and CDR2 sequences are SEHNR and FQNEAQ (reference sequence). With 3 bases clipped from V and 3 bases from J, the junction kept 4 bases outside the gene matches. The CDR3 runs to 16 residues. As DNA, the CDR3 is TGTGCCAGCAGCTTCGGACAGGGGGTGCCTAATGAAAAACTGTTTTTT. Translated, it gives CASSFGQGVPNEKLFF.

A few counts support this clone. J is TRBJ2-2 and V is TRBV9; perhaps TRBD2 as D (6 bases). Germline-derived CDR1 and CDR2 are SGDLS and YYNGEE. The V end was cut by 3 bases, the J end by 3 bases, with 9 bases between. The CDR3 spans 14 residues. The CDR3 loop reads CASSGGIYTGELFF. DNA of the CDR3: TGTGCCAGCAGCGGCGGGATTTACACCGGGGAGCTGTTTTTT.

The chain uses TRBV27 and TRBJ2-7, with TRBD1 matching 10 bases. CDR3 length: 16 amino acids. Germline V gene sequence: CDR1 MNHEY, CDR2 SMNVEV (reference sequence). Losses at the gene ends were 8 bases for V and 4 bases for J; bases not matched to a gene: 14. CDR3 DNA sequence: TGTGCCAGCGGTCCCCCCGGACAGGGGGGGCTATACGAGCAGTACTTC. This translates into CASGPPGQGGLYEQYF.

The V call is TRBV11-2, the J call TRBJ2-5, with 14 bases identical to TRBD2. The CDR3 sequence is 16 residues long. From germline, CDR1 is SGHAT and CDR2 FQNNGV. With V trimmed by 6 bases and J by 2 bases, 5 bases remained unmatched. The CDR3 here is CASSSGLAGGQETQYF. As DNA, the CDR3 is TGTGCCAGCAGTTCCGGACTAGCGGGGGGTCAAGAGACCCAGTACTTC.